A single sample is the source of the 24 T cell receptor beta chains below, sequenced in a study of blood T cells in healthy people across ages. The second PCR ran about 6 to 12 cycles with a sample-barcoded 5' primer and J-beta primers. One entry per CDR3 protein results from TCRdb running MiXCR on the 5' RACE reads. The sample carries approximately 1,700,000 distinct CDR3 sequences, roughly two fifths recorded once. Sequencing used blood. The receptors stem from a human donor in good health.

CDR3 loop: CASSADGTGNTIYF. The CDR3 DNA reads as TGTGCCAGCAGCGCCGACGGAACAGGAAACACCATATATTTT. V and J are TRBV2 and TRBJ1-3; D gene ambiguous. There are 14 residues in the CDR3. V lost 6 bases and J 4 bases, leaving 13 bases between the germline ends. The germline V gene encodes CDR1 SNHLY and CDR2 FYNNEI.

J is TRBJ2-6 and V is TRBV27; D perhaps matches TRBD1 (5 bases). This CDR3 has 18 residues. The V gene's germline CDR1 is MNHEY and CDR2 SMNVEV (reference sequence). The germline V and J ends were trimmed by 9 bases and 0 bases, with 21 bases remaining between them. Here the CDR3 reads CASTSEARDYSGANVLTF. Here the CDR3 DNA reads TGTGCCAGTACATCCGAGGCCAGGGATTACTCTGGGGCCAACGTCCTGACTTTC.

The chain joins TRBV10-3 to TRBJ1-1, with TRBD1 matching over 9 bases. Germline values: CDR1 ENHRY, CDR2 SYGVKD. The CDR3 consists of 14 residues. V was clipped by 5 bases and J by 2 bases; unmatched bases: 3. CDR3 residues: CAISRQGGNTEAFF. Here the CDR3 DNA reads TGTGCCATCAGTAGACAGGGGGGAAACACTGAAGCTTTCTTT.

The chain links TRBV12-3 or TRBV12-4 to TRBJ1-1; TRBD1 is a possible D gene (5 bases). The CDR3 sequence is 12 residues long. V was trimmed by 4 bases and J by 10 bases, leaving 13 bases between them. The CDR3 nucleotides are TGTGCCAGCAGTTCCCTGGGGGGGGGAGCTTTCTTT. Translation: CASSSLGGGAFF.

About this clonotype: Compared with germline, one end of the junction differs, possibly owing to a read error. J is TRBJ1-2 and V is TRBV20-1; TRBD1 matches 8 bases. CDR1 and CDR2 (germline): DFQATT, SNEGSKA (reference sequence). The CDR3 runs to 14 residues. The CDR3 loop reads CSARRQGTNCGYTF. CDR3 DNA sequence: TGCAGTGCTCGCAGACAGGGGACAAACTGTGGCTACACCTTC.

The rearrangement links TRBV5-1 to TRBJ2-4, with D perhaps matching TRBD1 (6 bases). The J call is uncertain, as TRBJ2-7 better fits the DNA end. CDR1 and CDR2 (germline): SGHRS, YFSETQ. The CDR3 length is 17 residues. The CDR3 DNA is TGCGCCAGCAGCTTGTCCCCGGGACACTCAGCCACCTACGAGCAGTACTTC. Protein sequence: CASSLSPGHSATYEQYF.

This clonotype was recorded many times. The chain is built from TRBV29-1 and TRBJ2-7; 7 positions agree with TRBD1. V was pared by 1 base and J by 4 bases, with 10 bases of the junction left unmatched. This CDR3 has 15 residues. Germline V gene data show CDR1 as SQVTM and CDR2 as ANQGSEA. CDR3 amino acids: CSVEGAGQATYEQYF. CDR3 sequence (DNA): TGCAGCGTTGAAGGGGCCGGACAGGCAACTTACGAGCAGTACTTC.

Comment on this clonotype: Relative to the germline gene, one junction end is altered; a read error may explain this. The V call is TRBV15, the J call TRBJ2-7; TRBD2 matches at 7 bases. Germline V gives CDR1 LNHNV, CDR2 YYDKDF (reference sequence). This CDR3 region has 17 residues. CDR3 DNA sequence: TGTGCCACCAGCAGAGCTGCAACCAAGGGAGGGTTCAATGAGCGGTACTTC. The encoded protein is CATSRAATKGGFNERYF.

This chain uses TRBV12-3 or TRBV12-4 with TRBJ1-2; maybe TRBD1 (6 bases). V gave up 7 bases and J gave up 7 bases, with 16 bases separating them. CDR3 size: 13 residues. CDR3 in DNA: TGTGCCAGCACCACCACAGGGTTGGGTGGCTACACCTTC. It specifies CASTTTGLGGYTF.

The table lists this clonotype with a few counts. Sequence at one end of the junction differs from germline and may be a read error. J is TRBJ1-2 and V is TRBV6-5, with D perhaps TRBD1 (5 bases). There are 15 residues in the CDR3. Germline CDR1 reads MNHEY; CDR2 reads SVGAGI. CDR3 sequence: CASSLDRSRFYSYTF. In DNA, the CDR3 is TGTGCCAGCAGCCTCGACAGATCGCGATTCTATAGCTACACCTTC.

This clonotype was seen a handful of times. V and J are TRBV24-1 and TRBJ2-5; 10 positions match TRBD1. The trim removed 4 bases at V and 4 bases at J, leaving 11 bases unmatched. Germline loops: CDR1 KGHDR, CDR2 SFDVKD. The CDR3 length is 17 residues. The CDR3 spells CATSDRTGGLTGETQYF. CDR3 in DNA: TGTGCCACCAGTGACAGGACAGGGGGTTTGACGGGAGAGACCCAGTACTTC.

Concerning this clonotype itself: This may arise from a read error, as a much more abundant clone is one base away. The chain employs TRBV27 and TRBJ2-5, with D possibly matching TRBD2 (5 bases). This CDR3 region has 10 residues. The germline CDR1 and CDR2 sequences are MNHEY and SMNVEV (reference sequence). CDR3 nucleotide sequence: TGTTCCAGCAGACGTGGGGAGCAGTACTTC. It is translated as CSSRRGEQYF.

This clonotype has a handful of counts. V gene TRBV7-6 combines with J gene TRBJ2-1, with D possibly TRBD2 on 5 matching bases. Germline V gene sequence: CDR1 SGHVS, CDR2 FNYEAQ. The V end lost 5 bases, the J end lost 6 bases, and 11 bases lay between the germline ends. The CDR3 has 13 amino acids. This chain's CDR3 is CASSAADANEQFF. CDR3 DNA: TGTGCCAGCAGCGCAGCGGACGCCAATGAGCAGTTCTTC.

This clonotype was picked up a small number of times. V gene TRBV7-2 combines with J gene TRBJ2-7, with D possibly being TRBD2 (6 bases). The ends were cut back, 6 bases at V and 0 bases at J, with 9 bases in the middle. Germline-derived CDR1 and CDR2 are SGHTA and FQGNSA. The CDR3 is made up of 13 amino acids. The CDR3 loop reads CASRRAGSYEQYF. The CDR3 bases are TGTGCCAGCAGGCGAGCGGGCTCCTACGAGCAGTACTTC.

The chain has TRBV5-1 and TRBJ1-2; tentative D call: TRBD1 (5 bases). With 5 bases removed from V and 1 base from J, the gap between germline ends came to 12 bases. Germline V gene sequence: CDR1 SGHRS, CDR2 YFSETQ. The CDR3 has 14 amino acids. In DNA, the CDR3 is TGCGCCAGCAGTCCGGCAGGGCTTAACTATGGCTACACCTTC. Translating it yields CASSPAGLNYGYTF.

This clonotype was detected only a few times. Germline and junction disagree at one end, which may indicate a read error. The rearrangement joins TRBV5-5 to TRBJ2-7; no firm D call. This CDR3 contains 13 residues. Germline values: CDR1 SGHKS, CDR2 YYEKEE (reference sequence). As DNA, the CDR3 is TGTGCCAGCAGCGCCACCCTCTCCTACGAACAGTACTTC. Its protein product is CASSATLSYEQYF.

Only a few counts were recorded for this clonotype. The chain is built from TRBV19 and TRBJ1-2; no firm D call. Trimming took 5 bases from V and 4 from J, leaving 8 bases between them. The CDR3 sequence is 12 residues long. In germline, CDR1 is LNHDA, CDR2 SQIVND (reference sequence). The chain's CDR3 is CASSASLYGYTF. In nucleotides, the CDR3 is TGTGCCAGTAGTGCCAGCCTCTATGGCTACACCTTC.

The chain combines TRBV4-3 with TRBJ2-4; TRBD1 is a possible D gene (6 bases). The J call may not be correct, given that the DNA end is closer to TRBJ2-7. Germline V gene data show CDR1 as LGHNA and CDR2 as YSLEER. This CDR3 spans 17 amino acids. This chain's CDR3 is CASSQDHLTGEPYEQYF. The CDR3 DNA reads TGCGCCAGCAGCCAAGATCACCTGACAGGAGAACCCTACGAGCAGTACTTC.

The chain employs TRBV29-1 and TRBJ2-3; 9 bases align to TRBD2. The CDR3 spans 15 residues. After removal of 4 bases from V and 0 bases from J, the junction contained 5 bases not matched to a gene. The germline V gene has CDR1 SQVTM and CDR2 ANQGSEA. CDR3 bases: TGCAGCGTTGTAGCTAGCGGGGCTAGCACAGATACGCAGTATTTT. This codes for CSVVASGASTDTQYF.

The chain carries TRBV5-1 and TRBJ2-5, with D possibly matching TRBD1 (6 bases). The CDR3 spans 14 residues. With 0 bases removed from V and 5 bases from J, the gap between germline ends came to 11 bases. Germline-derived CDR1 and CDR2 are SGHRS and YFSETQ. The CDR3, as DNA: TGCGCCAGCAGCTTGGTCACAGGGACGGAGACCCAGTACTTC. This sequence encodes CASSLVTGTETQYF.

V usage is TRBV7-2 and J usage is TRBJ1-2; D unresolved. The CDR3 covers 15 residues. Germline V gene sequence: CDR1 SGHTA, CDR2 FQGNSA. V lost 5 bases, J lost 0 bases, and 13 bases lay in between. CDR3: CASSPLRTANYGYTF. The CDR3 DNA sequence: TGTGCCAGCAGCCCGTTGAGGACTGCTAACTATGGCTACACCTTC. Based on the CDR3 plus reference TRBV7-2 and TRBJ1-2, the full variable domain is GAGVSQSPSNKVTEKGKDVELRCDPISGHTALYWYRQSLGQGLEFLIYFQGNSAPDKSGLPSDRFSAERTGGSVSTLTIQRTQQEDSAVYLCASSPLRTANYGYTFGSGTRLTVV.

The chain couples TRBV12-3 or TRBV12-4 to TRBJ1-2, with a possible D match to TRBD1 (6 bases). The CDR3 runs to 12 residues. The V gene lost 5 bases and the J gene lost 13 bases, with 17 bases spanning the gap. CDR3 amino acids: CASSLGQSRGTF. The CDR3 bases are TGTGCCAGCAGTCTCGGACAGTCCCGGGGCACCTTC.

The J gene is TRBJ2-1, the V gene TRBV6-5, with D perhaps matching TRBD1 (6 bases). The CDR3 runs to 13 residues. Germline values: CDR1 MNHEY, CDR2 SVGAGI. V lost 7 bases and J lost 9, with 16 bases in between. CDR3 nucleotide sequence: TGTGCCAGCACGCGCAGGGGTCGTAGTGAGCAGTTCTTC. Translated: CASTRRGRSEQFF.

The chain is built from TRBV20-1 and TRBJ1-1; the D gene is possibly TRBD1 (5 bases). This CDR3 region has 14 residues. Germline assignment: CDR1 DFQATT and CDR2 SNEGSKA (reference sequence). The V end was cut by 0 bases, the J end by 6 bases, with 14 bases between. CDR3 nucleotides: TGCAGTGCTAGAGAATTCACCAGGGCGGCTGAAGCTTTCTTT. Its translation: CSAREFTRAAEAFF.